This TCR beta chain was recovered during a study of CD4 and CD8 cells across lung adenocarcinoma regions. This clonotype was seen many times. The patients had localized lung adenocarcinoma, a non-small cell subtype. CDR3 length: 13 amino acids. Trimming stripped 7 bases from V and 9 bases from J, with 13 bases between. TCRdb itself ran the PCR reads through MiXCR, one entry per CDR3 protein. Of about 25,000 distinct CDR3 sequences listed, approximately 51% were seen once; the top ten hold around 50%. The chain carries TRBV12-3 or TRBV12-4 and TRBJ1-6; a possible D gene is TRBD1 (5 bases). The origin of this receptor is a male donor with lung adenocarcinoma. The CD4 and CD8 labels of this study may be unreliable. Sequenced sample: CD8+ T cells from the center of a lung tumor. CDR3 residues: CASKGQTRSPLHF. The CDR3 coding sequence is TGTGCCAGCAAGGGGCAGACACGTTCACCCCTCCACTTT.